Listed here are 21 T cell receptor beta chains from one sample, sequenced in a study of cytomegalovirus exposure and HLA in healthy donors. Primers: 60 Vbeta forward and 13 Jbeta reverse. The table came from immunoSEQ multiplex PCR; TCRdb's copy has only in-frame clones and leaves some out. The table shows more than 80,000 clones, with approximately 82% occurring only once. The sample taken for sequencing was PBMCs. These TCRs come from a female donor in good health and CMV-seropositive.

This chain uses TRBV5-1 with TRBJ2-7, with D perhaps TRBD2 (6 bases). CDR1 is SGHRS, CDR2 YFSETQ, per germline. The V gene lost 3 bases and the J gene lost 2 bases, with 12 bases spanning the gap. The CDR3 length is 14 residues. CDR3 in amino acids: CASSSAGGTYEQYF. The CDR3 coding sequence is TGCGCCAGCAGCTCCGCCGGGGGTACCTACGAGCAGTACTTC.

V gene TRBV28 combines with J gene TRBJ1-6, with 11 bases aligning to TRBD1. Germline CDR1 is MDHEN and CDR2 is SYDVKM. V shed 5 bases, J shed 3 bases, and the junction held 3 bases outside the gene matches. The CDR3 contains 16 residues. CDR3 nucleotides: TGTGCCAGCAGTCGGACAGGGGGCCTCTATAATTCACCCCTCCACTTT. It is translated as CASSRTGGLYNSPLHF.

V gene TRBV9 combines with J gene TRBJ2-3; 8 bases are shared with TRBD1. In germline, CDR1 is SGDLS, CDR2 YYNGEE. The ends lost 5 bases at V and 3 bases at J; junction bases unmatched: 14. The CDR3 consists of 17 residues. The CDR3 DNA follows: TGTGCCAGCAGTAGGCAGGGGGCCCCGGGGAAAACAGATACGCAGTATTTT. Protein product: CASSRQGAPGKTDTQYF.

The chain combines TRBV18 with TRBJ2-2, with 7 bases aligning to TRBD1. Germline CDR1 reads KGHSH; CDR2 reads LQKENI. CDR3 length: 15 amino acids. V was clipped by 2 bases and J by 0 bases; unmatched bases: 0. CDR3 sequence reads: CASSPTGANTGELFF. As DNA, the CDR3 is TGTGCCAGCTCACCAACAGGGGCGAACACCGGGGAGCTGTTTTTT.

The chain links TRBV29-1 to TRBJ1-1; D is ambiguous. The CDR3 covers 13 residues. The germline V and J ends were trimmed by 7 bases and 1 base, with 13 bases remaining between them. CDR1 is SQVTM, CDR2 ANQGSEA, per germline. CDR3 coding DNA: TGCAGCGCTCGGAGGGATACGAACACTGAAGCTTTCTTT. Protein sequence: CSARRDTNTEAFF. The variable domain in full, completed from reference TRBV29-1 and TRBJ1-1, reads SAVISQKPSRDICQRGTSLTIQCQVDSQVTMMFWYRQQPGQSLTLIATANQGSEATYESGFVIDKFPISRPNLTFSTLTVSNMSPEDSSIYLCSARRDTNTEAFFGQGTRLTVV.

The chain has TRBV7-6 and TRBJ1-5; D unclear. Trimming cost V 0 bases and J 2 bases, with 11 bases left between them. The germline CDR1 and CDR2 sequences are SGHVS and FNYEAQ. There are 16 residues in the CDR3. CDR3 in amino acids: CASSLANGEGNQPQHF. The CDR3 nucleotides read TGTGCCAGCAGCTTAGCCAACGGGGAGGGCAATCAGCCCCAGCATTTT.

This clone appeared once. CDR3 nucleotide sequence: TGCGCCAGCAGCCTAGCGGGAGGAGTAGACGAGCAGTACTTC. This gives the protein CASSLAGGVDEQYF. The chain links TRBV5-1 to TRBJ2-7; 11 nucleotides match TRBD2. The CDR3 covers 14 residues. V lost 4 bases and J lost 5; bases outside the gene matches: 5. The V gene's germline CDR1 is SGHRS and CDR2 YFSETQ.

The chain combines TRBV6-5 with TRBJ1-2, with 7 bases matching TRBD1. Trimming took 4 bases from V and 4 from J; bases not matched to a gene: 6. CDR1 MNHEY and CDR2 SVGAGI come from the germline V gene. This CDR3 comprises 14 residues. CDR3 nucleotide sequence: TGTGCCAGCAGTTTCTTCAGGGGGATCTATGGCTACACCTTC. Amino acid sequence: CASSFFRGIYGYTF.

The CDR3 sequence: CSDRTGEGYGYTF. CDR3 in DNA: TGCAGCGACCGGACAGGGGAAGGGTATGGCTACACCTTC. This chain uses TRBV29-1 with TRBJ1-2; TRBD1 matches at 9 bases. CDR1 is SQVTM, CDR2 ANQGSEA, per germline. Trimming took 7 bases from V and 5 from J; bases not matched to a gene: 8. The CDR3 spans 13 residues.

The V call is TRBV28, the J call TRBJ2-7, with D possibly TRBD2 on 6 matching bases. The V and J ends lost 6 bases and 4 bases respectively, with 19 bases between them. CDR1 and CDR2 from the germline V gene are MDHEN and SYDVKM. The CDR3 covers 15 residues. The CDR3 bases are TGTGCCAGCAGAGTAGGGCGGGGAGTGGGATACGAGCAGTACTTC. This gives the protein CASRVGRGVGYEQYF.

The J gene is TRBJ1-2, the V gene TRBV10-2; D is perhaps TRBD1 (6 bases). V dropped 2 bases and J dropped 3 bases, with 13 bases sitting between them. The CDR3 has 15 amino acids. From germline, CDR1 is WSHSY and CDR2 SAAADI. CDR3 in amino acids: CASSERARGYYGYTF. The CDR3 DNA reads as TGCGCCAGCAGTGAGCGGGCCAGGGGCTACTATGGCTACACCTTC.

The V gene is TRBV4-1, the J gene TRBJ1-1; D may be TRBD1 (5 bases). The CDR3 loop spans 16 amino acids. Germline CDR1 MGHRA, CDR2 YSYEKL. Trimming removed 4 bases from V and 5 bases from J, with 20 bases in between. Written as DNA, the CDR3 is TGCGCCAGCAGCCTAGGGGCAGGTGGGTCGAAAACTGAAGCTTTCTTT. As protein: CASSLGAGGSKTEAFF.

The J gene is TRBJ1-2, the V gene TRBV2; D is possibly TRBD1 (6 bases). V dropped 6 bases and J dropped 5 bases, with 13 bases sitting between them. This CDR3 has 13 amino acids. CDR1 and CDR2 from the germline V gene are SNHLY and FYNNEI. CDR3 bases: TGTGCCAGCAGCAGGTCAGGGGAGTATGGCTACACCTTC. This gives the protein CASSRSGEYGYTF.

The chain combines TRBV7-2 with TRBJ2-1; a possible D gene is TRBD2 (6 bases). The CDR3 is made up of 17 amino acids. Trimming stripped 0 bases from V and 0 bases from J, with 12 bases between. Per germline, CDR1 SGHTA and CDR2 FQGNSA. This CDR3 reads CASSLAPRGSSYNEQFF. CDR3 sequence (DNA): TGTGCCAGCAGCTTAGCGCCCCGGGGGAGCTCCTACAATGAGCAGTTCTTC.

The chain recombines TRBV18 with TRBJ1-1, with 7 bases identical to TRBD1. The germline CDR1 and CDR2 sequences are KGHSH and LQKENI. After removal of 2 bases from V and 0 bases from J, the junction contained 9 bases not matched to a gene. The CDR3 is 17 amino acids. The CDR3 DNA sequence: TGTGCCAGCTCACCAATGGGGGGACAGACTATGAACACTGAAGCTTTCTTT. Protein product: CASSPMGGQTMNTEAFF. The whole variable domain, remainder taken from reference TRBV18 and TRBJ1-1, is NAGVMQNPRHLVRRRGQEARLRCSPMKGHSHVYWYRQLPEEGLKFMVYLQKENIIDESGMPKERFSAEFPKEGPSILRIQQVVRGDSAAYFCASSPMGGQTMNTEAFFGQGTRLTVV.

The J gene is TRBJ2-5, the V gene TRBV11-2; D is uncertain. Per the germline V gene, CDR1 is SGHAT and CDR2 is FQNNGV. The CDR3 length is 15 residues. Deletions cut 6 bases from V and 2 bases from J, with 16 bases between. CDR3 bases: TGTGCCAGCAGTCTTGCCGAAGACTCTCAAGAGACCCAGTACTTC. It translates to CASSLAEDSQETQYF.

V and J are TRBV27 and TRBJ2-1, with a weak D call TRBD2 (6 bases). Germline assignment: CDR1 MNHEY and CDR2 SMNVEV (reference sequence). This CDR3 is built from 15 residues. The germline V and J ends were trimmed by 7 bases and 7 bases, with 20 bases remaining between them. The DNA of the CDR3 is TGTGCCAGCACCGCTAGGAGGGAGAGGGAGAATGAGCAGTTCTTC. Its protein product is CASTARRERENEQFF.

V usage is TRBV6-5 and J usage is TRBJ1-5; the D gene is possibly TRBD1 (5 bases). V was shortened by 0 bases and J by 5 bases, with 8 bases between the two germline ends. The CDR3 consists of 14 residues. Germline V CDR1 and CDR2: MNHEY, SVGAGI. The CDR3 region is CASSYSQGYQPQHF. As DNA, the CDR3 is TGTGCCAGCAGTTACTCTCAGGGTTATCAGCCCCAGCATTTT.

The gene calls are TRBV2 and TRBJ2-7; 9 bases are a match to TRBD2. This CDR3 is 15 amino acids long. V shed 4 bases, J shed 7 bases, and the junction held 11 bases outside the gene matches. Germline V gene data show CDR1 as SNHLY and CDR2 as FYNNEI. The CDR3 loop reads CASSVSVAGEGEQYF. In nucleotides, the CDR3 is TGTGCCAGCAGTGTCTCGGTAGCGGGAGAGGGTGAGCAGTACTTC. Using reference TRBV2 and TRBJ2-7 for the parts outside the CDR3, the full variable domain is EPEVTQTPSHQVTQMGQEVILRCVPISNHLYFYWYRQILGQKVEFLVSFYNNEISEKSEIFDDQFSVERPDGSNFTLKIRSTKLEDSAMYFCASSVSVAGEGEQYFGPGTRLTVT.

The rearrangement uses TRBV28 and TRBJ1-1, with 11 bases fitting TRBD1. The V and J ends lost 6 bases and 1 base, in that order; junction bases with no gene match: 10. The CDR3 contains 17 residues. Germline V gene data show CDR1 as MDHEN and CDR2 as SYDVKM. The CDR3 is CASRPGQGAPRNTEAFF. The CDR3 DNA follows: TGTGCCAGCAGACCTGGACAGGGGGCCCCTCGGAACACTGAAGCTTTCTTT.

This chain connects TRBV18 to TRBJ1-1, with 7 bases lining up with TRBD1. The germline gives CDR1 KGHSH, CDR2 LQKENI. The V segment lost 2 bases and the J segment 8 bases; nucleotides outside the gene matches: 2. The CDR3 has 12 amino acids. CDR3 protein: CASSPKGQEAFF. CDR3 sequence (DNA): TGTGCCAGCTCACCAAAGGGACAGGAAGCTTTCTTT.